The clone carrying this TCR beta chain was detected only once. Its specificity is unknown. V gave up 3 bases and J gave up 4 bases, with 3 bases separating them. The CDR3 spans 11 residues. Germline V gene sequence: CDR1 PRHDT, CDR2 FYEKMQ (reference sequence). These data come from a study of cytomegalovirus exposure and HLA in healthy donors. Study at large: Earlier findings included some 120 million unique TCR beta sequences obtained from about 180 million T cells.

The study ran its PCR with 60 Vbeta and 13 Jbeta primers. Generated by immunoSEQ multiplex PCR, the TCRdb table keeps only in-frame clones and is missing some. The sample lists around 100,000 clones; 85% to 90% were seen once. Study conclusions and caveats: A later analysis linked around 17,000 TCR beta sequences to HLA alleles at 0.05 false discovery rate. The study reported that TCR beta sequences accurately predicted HLA-A and HLA-B alleles in most subjects.

The TCR sequence derives from a man younger than 45 in good health and CMV-seronegative. Material for sequencing was PBMCs. The J gene is TRBJ1-1, the V gene TRBV13; unclear D gene. CDR3 DNA: TGTGCCAGCAGCTTTAGCACTGAAGCTTTCTTT. Its protein product is CASSFSTEAFF.